Below are 23 T cell receptor beta chains sequenced from a single sample in a study of CDR3 diversity in severe acne. Using its own MiXCR run on the PCR reads, TCRdb lists one record per CDR3 protein. The sample holds about 93,000 distinct CDR3 sequences; approximately 52% are singletons and the top ten take 9.5% to 13%. Sequencing used blood. All receptors derive from a male donor in good health, serving as a control.

This clonotype came up a few times. The chain uses TRBV24-1 and TRBJ1-2; D is perhaps TRBD1 (5 bases). CDR1 is KGHDR and CDR2 is SFDVKD in the germline V gene. The CDR3 is 15 amino acids. Between the trimmed V and J ends, which lost 3 bases and 6 bases, there was a span of 16 bases. For the CDR3, the DNA is TGTGCCACCAGTGATCCCTCCCAGGGAGCGGATGGCTACACCTTC. Protein sequence: CATSDPSQGADGYTF.

This clonotype was recorded many times. V usage is TRBV2 and J usage is TRBJ2-7; TRBD2 might be the D (5 bases). V was cut by 7 bases and J by 4 bases, with 14 bases left in between. Germline V lookup: CDR1 SNHLY, CDR2 FYNNEI. The CDR3 is made up of 13 amino acids. CDR3 in DNA: TGTGCCAGCATGAGGGAAGCGGTGTACGAGCAGTACTTC. It is translated as CASMREAVYEQYF.

The chain couples TRBV5-1 to TRBJ2-3, with a tentative D call TRBD2 (5 bases). Germline V gene lookup returns CDR1 SGHRS and CDR2 YFSETQ. The CDR3 is made up of 16 amino acids. V was trimmed by 3 bases and J by 4 bases, leaving 18 bases between them. Here the CDR3 DNA reads TGCGCCAGCAGCTGGGTCCGAGGGAGTGATCCAGATACGCAGTATTTT. Encoded protein: CASSWVRGSDPDTQYF.

This clonotype was observed a few times. The chain has TRBV27 and TRBJ1-1; a possible D gene is TRBD1 (5 bases). The germline V and J ends were trimmed by 3 bases and 0 bases, with 11 bases remaining between them. In germline, CDR1 is MNHEY, CDR2 SMNVEV (reference sequence). CDR3 length: 15 residues. As DNA, the CDR3 is TGTGCCAGCAGTTTTTACGGGGGGATGAACACTGAAGCTTTCTTT. This translates into CASSFYGGMNTEAFF.

The chain has TRBV6-5 and TRBJ2-3; 13 bases agree with TRBD2. Germline lookup yields CDR1 MNHEY and CDR2 SVGAGI. V shed 6 bases and J 0 bases; nucleotides not matched to a gene: 3. This CDR3 spans 16 amino acids. CDR3 bases: TGTGCCAGCAGGGTGGGACTAGCGGGAAGCACAGATACGCAGTATTTT. Protein sequence: CASRVGLAGSTDTQYF.

The CDR3 region is CASSPGLGTEAFF. The DNA of the CDR3 is TGCGCCAGCAGCCCCGGCCTGGGGACTGAAGCTTTCTTT. The V and J genes are TRBV5-1 and TRBJ1-1, with D unclear. Germline loops: CDR1 SGHRS, CDR2 YFSETQ. V was pared by 4 bases and J by 5 bases, with 12 bases between. The length of the CDR3 is 13 residues.

This clonotype was found a few times. A much larger clone lies one base from this, so it may be a read error. The chain has TRBV12-3 or TRBV12-4 and TRBJ1-1; no reliable D call. There are 16 residues in the CDR3. V was shortened by 4 bases and J by 0 bases, with 15 bases between the two germline ends. CDR3 nucleotides: TGTGCCAGCAGTTCCCGCTATGGAGGCTTGAACACTGAAGCTTTCTTT. Residues: CASSSRYGGLNTEAFF.

J is TRBJ2-1 and V is TRBV5-6, with 9 bases that match TRBD1. The CDR3 spans 15 residues. Germline values: CDR1 SGHDT, CDR2 YYEEEE. V lost 3 bases to trimming and J lost 4 bases; unmatched junction nucleotides: 5. The CDR3 is CASSWMTGGYNEQFF. The CDR3 coding sequence is TGTGCCAGCAGCTGGATGACAGGGGGTTACAATGAGCAGTTCTTC.

The table lists this clonotype with a few counts. In DNA form, the CDR3 reads TGTGCCAGCACCCTACAGGGCCACGAGCAGTACTTC. Protein sequence: CASTLQGHEQYF. This rearrangement joins TRBV7-9 to TRBJ2-7, with a weak D call TRBD1 (6 bases). Trimming took 7 bases from V and 5 from J, leaving 12 bases between them. In germline, CDR1 is SEHNR, CDR2 FQNEAQ (reference sequence). This CDR3 has 12 residues.

This clonotype was detected ten times or more. The chain uses TRBV18 and TRBJ2-1, with 13 positions matching TRBD2. The CDR3 loop spans 17 amino acids. After removal of 5 bases from V and 6 bases from J, the junction contained 10 bases not matched to a gene. Per the germline V gene, CDR1 is KGHSH and CDR2 is LQKENI. The CDR3 DNA sequence: TGTGCCAGCTCAGCCCGGACTAGCGGGAGTGGACGCAATGAGCAGTTCTTC. Translated: CASSARTSGSGRNEQFF.

V is TRBV7-2 and J is TRBJ1-3; D unclear. V gave up 6 bases and J gave up 0 bases, with 12 bases separating them. The CDR3 is made up of 15 amino acids. Germline V CDR1 and CDR2: SGHTA, FQGNSA. The CDR3, as DNA: TGTGCCAGCAGTTATAGGCAGAGCTCTGGAAACACCATATATTTT. It yields the protein CASSYRQSSGNTIYF.

The chain links TRBV18 to TRBJ2-1; perhaps TRBD2 as D (6 bases). V lost 5 bases, J lost 2 bases, and 16 bases lay in between. The CDR3 has 16 residues. Germline values: CDR1 KGHSH, CDR2 LQKENI. CDR3 protein: CASSSYGGSTYNEQFF. Here the CDR3 DNA reads TGTGCCAGCTCATCCTACGGGGGATCTACCTACAATGAGCAGTTCTTC.

The chain is built from TRBV15 and TRBJ2-5; D remains ambiguous. The CDR3 has 16 residues. Trimming removed 0 bases at V and 0 bases at J, with 11 bases between. The germline V gene has CDR1 LNHNV and CDR2 YYDKDF (reference sequence). CDR3: CATSRDGQENQETQYF. CDR3 bases: TGTGCCACCAGCAGAGATGGGCAGGAGAACCAAGAGACCCAGTACTTC.

V gene TRBV29-1 combines with J gene TRBJ2-1; weak D call: TRBD2 (6 bases). Germline V lookup: CDR1 SQVTM, CDR2 ANQGSEA. This CDR3 is 13 amino acids long. V gave up 7 bases and J gave up 5 bases, with 15 bases separating them. CDR3 residues: CSGGWGGDNEQFF. The DNA for the CDR3 is TGCAGCGGCGGGTGGGGCGGGGACAATGAGCAGTTCTTC.

This clonotype was seen a handful of times. This sequence joins TRBV20-1 and TRBJ2-3; D uncertain. This CDR3 contains 13 residues. Germline V gives CDR1 DFQATT, CDR2 SNEGSKA (reference sequence). V shed 2 bases and J shed 5 bases, with 11 bases lying between them. The CDR3 here is CSARTPSGDTQYF. The CDR3 coding sequence is TGCAGTGCTAGAACCCCCTCGGGAGATACGCAGTATTTT.

This clonotype was picked up many times. CDR3 bases: TGCAGTGCTAGAAGGCCGGGACAGCAAAATCAGCCCCAGCATTTT. Its translation is CSARRPGQQNQPQHF. The V and J genes are TRBV20-1 and TRBJ1-5; 7 bases fit TRBD1. V trimming: 2 bases; J trimming: 4 bases; junction bases outside the gene matches: 8. The CDR3 length is 15 residues. CDR1 and CDR2 from the germline V gene are DFQATT and SNEGSKA (reference sequence).

This clonotype has at least ten counts. The chain has TRBV7-8 and TRBJ2-2; D uncertain. Per germline, CDR1 SGHVS and CDR2 FQNEAQ. The length of the CDR3 is 14 residues. V lost 2 bases to trimming and J lost 6 bases, with 10 bases between them. CDR3 nucleotides: TGTGCCAGCAGCTTAAGTCCGTGGTCCGGGGAGCTGTTTTTT. This translates into CASSLSPWSGELFF.

J is TRBJ1-2 and V is TRBV5-6, with 8 bases lining up with TRBD1. V was pared by 4 bases and J by 3 bases, with 5 bases of the junction left unmatched. This CDR3 spans 14 amino acids. The germline V gene has CDR1 SGHDT and CDR2 YYEEEE. This CDR3 reads CASSRTGLDYGYTF. CDR3 DNA: TGTGCCAGCAGCCGGACAGGGTTAGACTATGGCTACACCTTC.

As regards this clonotype: Germline and junction disagree at one end, which may indicate a read error. The chain joins TRBV2 to TRBJ2-5; TRBD2 aligns across 13 bases. The CDR3 covers 15 residues. The germline V gene encodes CDR1 SNHLY and CDR2 FYNNEI. CDR3 sequence: CASSTGLAGVEAQYF. DNA for the CDR3: TGTGCCAGCAGCACTGGACTAGCGGGAGTAGAGGCCCAGTACTTC.

V gene TRBV5-1 combines with J gene TRBJ2-1; D may match TRBD1 or TRBD2 (6 bases each). The V and J ends lost 0 bases and 7 bases respectively, with 11 bases between them. CDR1 is SGHRS, CDR2 YFSETQ, per germline. The CDR3 length is 14 residues. CDR3 loop: CASSLVEGENEQFF. The CDR3, as DNA: TGCGCCAGCAGCTTGGTGGAGGGGGAAAATGAGCAGTTCTTC. The variable domain in full, with the rest retrieved from reference TRBV5-1 and TRBJ2-1, is KAGVTQTPRYLIKTRGQQVTLSCSPISGHRSVSWYQQTPGQGLQFLFEYFSETQRNKGNFPGRFSGRQFSNSRSEMNVSTLELGDSALYLCASSLVEGENEQFFGPGTRLTVL.

The rearrangement joins TRBV20-1 to TRBJ1-4; TRBD1 might be the D (5 bases). Trimming cost V 6 bases and J 8 bases, with 16 bases left between them. This CDR3 is built from 13 residues. Germline loops: CDR1 DFQATT, CDR2 SNEGSKA (reference sequence). Here the CDR3 reads CSAEGTGGEKLFF. CDR3 nucleotide sequence: TGCAGTGCCGAGGGAACAGGTGGCGAAAAACTGTTTTTT.

The gene calls are TRBV7-6 and TRBJ2-7; 9 bases fit TRBD2. The V gene's germline CDR1 is SGHVS and CDR2 FNYEAQ. J was trimmed by 4 bases and V by 11 bases; bases with no gene match: 12. The CDR3 loop spans 14 amino acids. CDR3: CAWSSGGGSYEQYF. DNA of the CDR3: TGTGCCTGGAGTAGCGGGGGCGGCTCGTACGAGCAGTACTTC.

The genes are TRBV5-4 and TRBJ2-7, with 11 bases fitting TRBD2. Germline loops: CDR1 SGHNT, CDR2 YYREEE (reference sequence). The V and J ends lost 5 bases and 3 bases, in that order; junction bases with no gene match: 7. The CDR3 is made up of 15 amino acids. CDR3 sequence reads: CASSTSGSTNYEQYF. The DNA of the CDR3 is TGTGCCAGCAGTACTAGCGGGAGTACCAACTACGAGCAGTACTTC. The whole variable domain, filled in from reference TRBV5-4 and TRBJ2-7, reads ETGVTQSPTHLIKTRGQQVTLRCSSQSGHNTVSWYQQALGQGPQFIFQYYREEENGRGNFPPRFSGLQFPNYSSELNVNALELDDSALYLCASSTSGSTNYEQYFGPGTRLTVT.